The rows below give T cell receptor beta chains drawn from one sample of a study of patients and donors after allogeneic stem cell transplantation. TCRdb re-called the RT-PCR reads with MiXCR, one entry per CDR3 protein. The data show 10,000 to 12,000 distinct CDR3 sequences, about 20% seen once. The sample taken for sequencing was blood, either unsorted or a sorted T cell fraction (not recorded which). Receptors were obtained from a human donor who was either an allogeneic HSCT recipient or a stem cell or donor lymphocyte infusion donor (not recorded which). It is not recorded whose cells these are; they may come from a transplant donor. The CDR3 runs from the conserved cysteine through the conserved F or W. The D gene is left open where the match is weak. Some rows have no size entry. The others give once, few or many, or a class for an expanded clone.

medium-sized,.,TRBJ1-5,TRBV6-6,CASSYSLGTGSNQPQHF,TGTGCCAGCAGTTACTCGTTAGGGACGGGAAGCAATCAGCCCCAGCATTTT
few,TRBD1,TRBJ1-5,TRBV9,CASSARQGGQPQHF,TGTGCCAGCAGCGCCCGACAGGGCGGTCAGCCCCAGCATTTT
few,TRBD1,TRBJ1-1,TRBV3-1,CASSQGDRGLLGGTEAFF,TGTGCCAGCAGCCAGGGGGACAGGGGGCTCTTGGGCGGCACTGAAGCTTTCTTT
.,.,TRBJ1-1,TRBV4-2,CASSRPGITNTEAFF,TGTGCCAGCAGCCGACCAGGGATAACCAACACTGAAGCTTTCTTT
medium-sized,.,TRBJ1-2,TRBV7-9,CASSLGGGYTF,TGTGCCAGCAGCTTGGGGGGTGGCTACACCTTC
few,TRBD1,TRBJ2-1,TRBV12-3/TRBV12-4,CASSLRTGGGEQFF,TGTGCCAGCAGCCTTCGGACAGGTGGGGGTGAGCAGTTCTTC
few,.,TRBJ1-2,TRBV25-1,CASSQSLGYTF,TGTGCCAGCAGTCAAAGCCTGGGCTACACCTTC
medium-sized,.,TRBJ2-3,TRBV7-2,CASSPHTRDGRTTDTQYF,TGTGCCAGCAGCCCGCACACACGTGATGGGAGGACCACAGATACGCAGTATTTT
.,.,TRBJ2-7,TRBV20-1,CSAPRPISYEQYF,TGCAGTGCTCCCAGGCCCATCTCCTACGAGCAGTACTTC
many,.,TRBJ1-5,TRBV15,CATSRGKGYGTYSNQPQHF,TGTGCCACCAGCCGTGGAAAGGGATATGGGACTTATAGCAATCAGCCCCAGCATTTT
.,.,TRBJ2-3,TRBV21-1,CASSNVQNRTDTQYF,TGTGCCAGCAGCAATGTCCAGAATCGCACAGATACGCAGTATTTT
.,.,TRBJ1-2,TRBV6-6,CASTLAQRAGENGYTF,TGTGCCAGCACCTTAGCCCAAAGGGCAGGGGAGAATGGCTACACCTTC
many,.,TRBJ2-3,TRBV6-1,CASSSVGPSDTQYF,TGTGCCAGCAGTTCCGTGGGGCCGAGCGATACGCAGTATTTT
many,.,TRBJ2-5,TRBV5-1,CASSLARETQYF,TGCGCCAGCAGCTTGGCCCGGGAGACCCAGTACTTC
few,.,TRBJ2-3,TRBV10-3,CATLGSAITDTQYF,TGTGCCACCCTAGGGAGCGCGATCACAGATACGCAGTATTTT
few,.,TRBJ1-6,TRBV7-6,CASSDGNSPLHF,TGTGCCAGCAGCGACGGGAATTCACCCCTCCACTTT
many,TRBD1,TRBJ2-1,TRBV29-1,CSVKGGQGLYEQFF,TGCAGCGTAAAGGGGGGACAGGGTCTCTATGAGCAGTTCTTC
many,.,TRBJ1-6,TRBV7-2,CASSPIAGVYNSPLHF,TGTGCCAGCAGCCCGATAGCAGGCGTCTATAATTCACCCCTCCACTTT
.,TRBD2,TRBJ2-7,TRBV20-1,CSAIPGGPVAEQYF,TGCAGTGCTATACCGGGGGGGCCCGTTGCCGAGCAGTACTTC
few,.,TRBJ1-1,TRBV30,CAWTTGNTEAFF,TGTGCCTGGACTACGGGGAACACTGAAGCTTTCTTT
.,TRBD2,TRBJ2-3,TRBV5-1,CASSSLLTSGRSEDTQYF,TGCGCCAGCAGCTCCTTACTCACTAGCGGCCGAAGCGAGGATACGCAGTATTTT
few,.,TRBJ1-2,TRBV2,CASSEFLENYGYTF,TGTGCCAGCAGTGAATTTTTGGAGAACTATGGCTACACCTTC
few,.,TRBJ1-2,TRBV29-1,CSVEGDNYGYTF,TGCAGCGTTGAGGGGGATAACTATGGCTACACCTTC
many,TRBD1,TRBJ1-2,TRBV7-2,CASSLDRWDYGYTF,TGTGCCAGCAGCTTGGACAGGTGGGACTATGGCTACACCTTC
medium-sized,.,TRBJ1-5,TRBV7-2,CASSSYQGSGQPQHF,TGTGCCAGCAGCTCTTATCAGGGATCTGGACAGCCCCAGCATTTT
.,.,TRBJ1-1,TRBV30,CAWSVGRDTEAFF,TGTGCCTGGAGTGTGGGCAGGGATACTGAAGCTTTCTTT
few,.,TRBJ2-1,TRBV7-2,CASSLDPGFSYNEQFF,TGTGCCAGCAGCTTAGATCCCGGCTTTTCCTACAATGAGCAGTTCTTC
few,.,TRBJ2-5,TRBV12-3/TRBV12-4,CASSLSRRGGETQYF,TGTGCCAGCAGTTTAAGCAGAAGGGGGGGAGAGACCCAGTACTTC
few,TRBD1,TRBJ2-1,TRBV7-8,CASSLRPGQGVYNEQFF,TGTGCCAGCAGTCTACGTCCGGGACAGGGGGTTTACAATGAGCAGTTCTTC
many,TRBD1,TRBJ2-1,TRBV4-3,CASSNLQGNLWNEQFF,TGCGCCAGCAGCAACCTACAGGGGAACTTGTGGAATGAGCAGTTCTTC
once,TRBD1,TRBJ1-5,TRBV7-2,CASSLGQGAQPQHF,TGTGCCAGCAGCTTAGGGCAGGGGGCTCAGCCCCAGCATTTT
many,TRBD1,TRBJ1-4,TRBV12-3/TRBV12-4,CASSLDRQGWYEKLFF,TGTGCCAGCAGTTTGGACAGACAGGGATGGTATGAAAAACTGTTTTTT
.,TRBD2,TRBJ2-5,TRBV11-2,CASSLAGGGARETQYF,TGTGCCAGCAGCTTAGCGGGCGGGGGGGCCCGGGAGACCCAGTACTTC
.,.,TRBJ2-7,TRBV20-1,CSARAVRQNAYEQYF,TGCAGTGCTAGAGCTGTACGACAGAATGCCTACGAGCAGTACTTC
few,.,TRBJ2-7,TRBV5-6,CASSLARPPLEQYF,TGTGCCAGCAGCTTGGCTAGGCCACCCTTGGAGCAGTACTTC
.,.,TRBJ1-2,TRBV20-1,CSARDNTGFWRGGYTF,TGCAGTGCTAGAGATAATACAGGGTTTTGGCGGGGCGGCTACACCTTC
few,.,TRBJ2-5,TRBV5-1,CASSTDFPETQYF,TGCGCCAGCAGCACAGACTTCCCCGAGACCCAGTACTTC
few,.,TRBJ1-4,TRBV20-1,CSAVRREKLFF,TGCAGTGCTGTCCGACGGGAAAAACTGTTTTTT
many,.,TRBJ1-1,TRBV7-9,CASSTPVEGWGMNTEAFF,TGTGCCAGCAGCACCCCAGTGGAGGGCTGGGGTATGAACACTGAAGCTTTCTTT
many,TRBD1,TRBJ1-4,TRBV27,CASSTHRDSYEKLFF,TGTGCCAGCAGTACACACCGGGACAGCTATGAAAAACTGTTTTTT
many,.,TRBJ1-6,TRBV5-1,CASSLDTGYSPLHF,TGCGCCAGCAGCTTGGATACAGGGTACTCACCCCTCCACTTT
many,.,TRBJ1-5,TRBV6-1,CASSEARVQPQHF,TGTGCCAGCAGTGAAGCGAGGGTGCAGCCCCAGCATTTT
many,.,TRBJ2-2,TRBV10-3,CAISPQGTVNTGELFF,TGTGCCATCAGTCCCCAGGGGACCGTGAACACCGGGGAGCTGTTTTTT
few,.,TRBJ1-1,TRBV20-1,CSASRPLNTEAFF,TGCAGTGCTAGCAGACCCTTAAACACTGAAGCTTTCTTT
many,.,TRBJ1-1,TRBV5-1,CASSLERGAGREAFF,TGCGCCAGCAGCCTGGAGCGGGGCGCGGGAAGGGAAGCTTTCTTT
many,.,TRBJ2-1,TRBV20-1,CSADNYSYNEQFF,TGCAGTGCTGACAACTACTCCTACAATGAGCAGTTCTTC
many,.,TRBJ1-5,TRBV3-1,CASSQGIRGAGQPQHF,TGTGCCAGCAGCCAAGGAATTCGGGGGGCTGGGCAGCCCCAGCATTTT
.,TRBD2,TRBJ2-3,TRBV5-1,CASSPAGRTDTQYF,TGCGCCAGCTCCCCAGCGGGGCGGACAGATACGCAGTATTTT
.,.,TRBJ1-6,TRBV25-1,CASRVGGAPLHF,TGTGCCAGCAGGGTCGGGGGGGCACCCCTCCACTTT
few,TRBD1,TRBJ1-6,TRBV3-1,CASSQQGETPLHF,TGTGCCAGCAGCCAACAGGGGGAGACACCCCTCCACTTT
.,TRBD1,TRBJ1-2,TRBV19,CASFSTGGTYGYTF,TGTGCCAGTTTCTCTACAGGGGGAACCTATGGCTACACCTTC
once,.,TRBJ2-3,TRBV11-2,CASSLGLALRSSTDTQYF,TGTGCCAGCAGCTTAGGGCTAGCACTTCGCTCTAGCACAGATACGCAGTATTTT
.,.,TRBJ1-2,TRBV12-3/TRBV12-4,CASSSTNYGYTF,TGTGCCAGCAGTTCGACCAACTATGGCTACACCTTC